Listed below are T cell receptor beta chains from one sample, sequenced in a study of cytomegalovirus exposure and HLA in healthy donors. The assay was immunoSEQ multiplex PCR, and TCRdb's table has in-frame clones only and misses some. The profile shows about 150,000 clones, roughly 80% of them singletons. The sample consisted of PBMCs. These receptors all come from a man aged 18 to 29 in good health and CMV-seronegative. Both conserved end residues are part of each CDR3. Fields, in order: V gene, D gene, CDR3 length, clone size, J gene, CDR3 DNA, CDR3 protein. The D gene is left open where the match is weak. Clone size, where shown, is once, few, many, or a class for clones that have expanded.

V gene: TRBV6-5; D gene: TRBD1; CDR3 length: 16; clone size: -; J gene: TRBJ2-1; CDR3 DNA: TGTGCCAGCAGTTACGATGTAGGGGGCGCTTACAATGAGCAGTTCTTC; CDR3 protein: CASSYDVGGAYNEQFF
V gene: TRBV29-1; D gene: -; CDR3 length: 12; clone size: -; J gene: TRBJ1-1; CDR3 DNA: TGCAGCGTCGGACACACGAACACTGAAGCTTTCTTT; CDR3 protein: CSVGHTNTEAFF
V gene: TRBV7-8; D gene: TRBD2; CDR3 length: 16; clone size: -; J gene: TRBJ2-7; CDR3 DNA: TGTGCCAGCAGCGAGGGATTAGCGGGTTTCTCCTACGAGCAGTACTTC; CDR3 protein: CASSEGLAGFSYEQYF
V gene: TRBV27; D gene: -; CDR3 length: 13; clone size: -; J gene: TRBJ2-1; CDR3 DNA: TGTGCCAGCAGTTTCTCCGGGGGAGATGAGCAGTTCTTC; CDR3 protein: CASSFSGGDEQFF
V gene: TRBV19; D gene: TRBD2; CDR3 length: 15; clone size: -; J gene: TRBJ2-1; CDR3 DNA: TGTGCCAGTAGTTCTTGGCTAGCGGGAGGGGATGAGCAGTTCTTC; CDR3 protein: CASSSWLAGGDEQFF
V gene: TRBV4-3; D gene: -; CDR3 length: 14; clone size: -; J gene: TRBJ1-2; CDR3 DNA: TGCGCCAGCAGCCCAGGGAGGGGCGGCTATGGCTACACCTTC; CDR3 protein: CASSPGRGGYGYTF
V gene: TRBV2; D gene: TRBD1; CDR3 length: 16; clone size: few; J gene: TRBJ1-5; CDR3 DNA: TGTGCCAGCACTCAAAGGACAGGTTCTTCCAATCAGCCCCAGCATTTT; CDR3 protein: CASTQRTGSSNQPQHF
V gene: TRBV4-3; D gene: -; CDR3 length: 13; clone size: few; J gene: TRBJ1-5; CDR3 DNA: TGCGCCAGCAGCGAGTGGAGACGACAGCCCCAGCATTTT; CDR3 protein: CASSEWRRQPQHF
V gene: TRBV25-1; D gene: TRBD1; CDR3 length: 17; clone size: few; J gene: TRBJ1-6; CDR3 DNA: TGTGCCAGCAGTGCACAGGGGACGAGCTCCTATAATTCACCCCTCCACTTT; CDR3 protein: CASSAQGTSSYNSPLHF
V gene: TRBV7-2; D gene: -; CDR3 length: 13; clone size: few; J gene: TRBJ1-5; CDR3 DNA: TGTGCCAGCAGCTACCGGGTGTCTCAGCCCCAGCATTTT; CDR3 protein: CASSYRVSQPQHF
V gene: TRBV19; D gene: TRBD2; CDR3 length: 16; clone size: -; J gene: TRBJ2-7; CDR3 DNA: TGTGCCAGGGGGACTAGCGGTCTTTCCGGGGGCTACGAGCAGTACTTC; CDR3 protein: CARGTSGLSGGYEQYF
V gene: TRBV7-8; D gene: -; CDR3 length: 15; clone size: -; J gene: TRBJ2-2; CDR3 DNA: TGTGCCAGCAGCCACAGGTTCGCGAACACCGGGGAGCTGTTTTTT; CDR3 protein: CASSHRFANTGELFF
V gene: TRBV28; D gene: -; CDR3 length: 11; clone size: -; J gene: TRBJ2-1; CDR3 DNA: TGTGCCAGCCAGGAGGGGAATGAGCAGTTCTTC; CDR3 protein: CASQEGNEQFF
V gene: TRBV27; D gene: TRBD2; CDR3 length: 15; clone size: -; J gene: TRBJ2-7; CDR3 DNA: TGTGCCAGCAGTCCGACTAGCGGGCTTTACTACGAGCAGTACTTC; CDR3 protein: CASSPTSGLYYEQYF
V gene: TRBV6-1; D gene: TRBD1; CDR3 length: 15; clone size: -; J gene: TRBJ2-7; CDR3 DNA: TGTGCCAGCAGTGAACCCCGGACAGGTTACTACGAGCAGTACTTC; CDR3 protein: CASSEPRTGYYEQYF
V gene: TRBV27; D gene: TRBD1; CDR3 length: 16; clone size: -; J gene: TRBJ2-7; CDR3 DNA: TGTGCCAGCAGTTTACCACCCGGGACAGGGGTCTACGAGCAGTACTTC; CDR3 protein: CASSLPPGTGVYEQYF
V gene: TRBV10-3; D gene: TRBD1; CDR3 length: 15; clone size: -; J gene: TRBJ1-2; CDR3 DNA: TGTGCCATCAGCCCTAGACAGGGTCAGGACTATGGCTACACCTTC; CDR3 protein: CAISPRQGQDYGYTF
V gene: TRBV7-2; D gene: TRBD2; CDR3 length: 16; clone size: few; J gene: TRBJ2-7; CDR3 DNA: TGTGCCAGCAGCACCGGAGCTAGCGGGATCCCCTACGAGCAGTACTTC; CDR3 protein: CASSTGASGIPYEQYF
V gene: TRBV9; D gene: -; CDR3 length: 15; clone size: -; J gene: TRBJ1-2; CDR3 DNA: TGTGCCAGCAGCGGCCTTAGGTGGACAAACTATGGCTACACCTTC; CDR3 protein: CASSGLRWTNYGYTF
V gene: TRBV4-1; D gene: -; CDR3 length: 17; clone size: once; J gene: TRBJ1-2; CDR3 DNA: TGCGCCAGCAGCCAAGATTCCCAGGGGAAAGGCGTAGCCGGCTACACCTTC; CDR3 protein: CASSQDSQGKGVAGYTF
V gene: TRBV19; D gene: -; CDR3 length: 17; clone size: -; J gene: TRBJ1-4; CDR3 DNA: TGTGCCAGTAGTATCGTCAGGGGAAGGTCGGCTAATGAAAAACTGTTTTTT; CDR3 protein: CASSIVRGRSANEKLFF
V gene: TRBV5-6; D gene: -; CDR3 length: 16; clone size: -; J gene: TRBJ1-4; CDR3 DNA: TGTGCCAGCAGCTTCGTTACCGACTTGACTAATGAAAAACTGTTTTTT; CDR3 protein: CASSFVTDLTNEKLFF
V gene: TRBV27; D gene: -; CDR3 length: 13; clone size: -; J gene: TRBJ2-7; CDR3 DNA: TGTGTCAGCAGTGGGGCAGCCGCCTACGAGCAGTACTTC; CDR3 protein: CVSSGAAAYEQYF
V gene: TRBV27; D gene: TRBD2; CDR3 length: 15; clone size: -; J gene: TRBJ2-7; CDR3 DNA: TGTGCCAGCAGTTTACAACTAGCGGGGTCCTACGAGCAGTACTTC; CDR3 protein: CASSLQLAGSYEQYF